This TCR beta chain was recorded in a study of T cells after yellow fever vaccination (dated by TCRdb to about 2019). Describing the broader study: The SMART-Seq v4 Ultra Low Input RNA kit was used to prepare libraries from fractions with low cell numbers. To follow T-cell clones before and after primary and booster YFV17D yellow fever vaccination, bulk TCR alpha and beta repertoires were sequenced over time. The cohort comprised two healthy male donors, one aged 18 to 29 and one aged 30 to 39 years. Blood was drawn at multiple timepoints before and after primary and secondary immunization, with bulk PBMC replicates and cell subsets isolated. Beyond this particular receptor, the publication reports: Compared with the primary T-cell response, the secondary T-cell response was faster but weaker, reaching its peak on day 5 rather than on day 15. A small fraction of clonotypes showed up in both the CD4 and CD8 compartments, probably as a result of convergent recombination. FACS-sorted repertoires could contain abundant contaminating clonotypes from the bulk population, so computational filtering was required. Because the study included only two donors, the extent to which the findings can be generalized is limited. After the booster, most clones that had expanded after primary vaccination were detected again (over 95% of CD4 and 70% to 90% of CD8), suggesting broad maintenance of memory.

The intended sense of this specimen's treatment or condition label: live attenuated yellow fever vaccine strain. Two biological replicates of bulk PBMCs were collected at each blood-draw timepoint. A standard Ficoll-Paque protocol was used to isolate PBMCs from peripheral blood. TriZol was used to extract RNA from bulk PBMCs, CD4 and CD8 fractions, and dextramer-positive and dextramer-negative fractions. Note on this clonotype: There is no known antigen for this receptor. No much larger clone is present one base from it, and per-base qualities are unavailable.

Synthesis of TCR cDNA relied on 5'RACE template switching, a step that introduced a universal primer site along with unique molecular identifiers. cDNA synthesis was primed from both the TCR alpha and TCR beta constant segments. Two PCR steps were used to amplify libraries, with sample barcodes and sequencing adapters being added in the second step. Sequencing of the libraries was done on either Illumina HiSeq 2500 (2x100 bp) or NovaSeq (2x150 bp). In the authors' own workflow: MIGEC was used to demultiplex reads and collapse the reads into UMI consensus sequences, and MiXCR was used for V(D)J alignment. Clonotypes responding to the vaccine were identified with edgeR on replicate PBMC samples, with the criteria of FDR below 0.01 and a log2 fold change above 5 up to day 15. Each bulk clonotype received a CD4 or CD8 identity based on whether the sequenced CD4 or CD8 repertoire contained that clonotype at higher abundance. The public sequencing data were trimmed at Q25 with fastp and processed into clonotypes with MiXCR by TCRdb, which kept only in-frame beta chains. Here each entry gathers all rows of one CDR3 protein and keeps the most common genes and DNA. TCRdb, not the original authors, processed these V and J calls. For this sample the table gives under 550,000 distinct CDR3 sequences, of which 21% were detected only once. The ten largest clones capture about 16% of the sample.

From its cysteine to its phenylalanine, the CDR3 spans 18 amino acids. Of the read, only the CDR3 DNA is kept; its 54 bases are in frame from base 1. CDR1 and CDR2 (LGHNA, YNFKEQ) derive from the germline V gene. From V the trimming removes 6 bases and from J it removes 2 bases, while the gene matches leave 13 bases of the junction unaccounted for. The material sequenced was PBMCs, taken about 21 days after the first yellow fever vaccination. The receptor comes from a man aged 18 to 29 who received the YFV17D yellow fever vaccine. The chain joins TRBV4-2 to TRBJ2-3; TRBD1 aligns with 11 central bases. The bases read TGTGCCAGCAGGTCCGGGACAGGGGGGAGTATTAACACAGATACGCAGTATTTT. Translated, this gives CASRSGTGGSINTDTQYF.